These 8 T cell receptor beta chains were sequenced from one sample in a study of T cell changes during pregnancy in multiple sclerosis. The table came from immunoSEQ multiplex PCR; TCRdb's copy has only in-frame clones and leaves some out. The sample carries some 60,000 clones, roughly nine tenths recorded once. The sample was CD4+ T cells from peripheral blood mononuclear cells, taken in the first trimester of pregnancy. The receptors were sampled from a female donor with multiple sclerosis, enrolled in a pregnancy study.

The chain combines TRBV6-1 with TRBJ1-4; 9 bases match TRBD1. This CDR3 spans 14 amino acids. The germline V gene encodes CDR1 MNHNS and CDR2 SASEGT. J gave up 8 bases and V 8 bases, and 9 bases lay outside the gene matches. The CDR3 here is CASLYRGPGEKLFF. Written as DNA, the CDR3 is TGTGCCAGCTTATACAGGGGGCCGGGGGAAAAACTGTTTTTT.

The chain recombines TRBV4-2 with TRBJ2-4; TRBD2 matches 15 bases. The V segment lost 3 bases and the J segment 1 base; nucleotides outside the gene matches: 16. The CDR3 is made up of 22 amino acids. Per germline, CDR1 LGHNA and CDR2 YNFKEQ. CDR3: CASSHPFPRTSGGAGAKNIQYF. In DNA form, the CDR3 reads TGTGCCAGCAGCCATCCCTTCCCTCGGACTAGCGGGGGGGCCGGGGCCAAAAACATTCAGTACTTC.

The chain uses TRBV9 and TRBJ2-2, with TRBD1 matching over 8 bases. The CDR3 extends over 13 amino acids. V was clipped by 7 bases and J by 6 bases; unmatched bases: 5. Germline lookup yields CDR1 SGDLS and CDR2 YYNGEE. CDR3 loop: CASRQGAAGELFF. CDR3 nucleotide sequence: TGTGCCAGCCGGCAGGGGGCGGCCGGGGAGCTGTTTTTT.

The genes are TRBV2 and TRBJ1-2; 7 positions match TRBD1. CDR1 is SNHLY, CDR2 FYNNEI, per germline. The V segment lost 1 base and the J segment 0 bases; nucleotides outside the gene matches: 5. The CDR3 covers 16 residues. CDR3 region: CASSEVGTASNYGYTF. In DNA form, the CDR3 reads TGTGCCAGCAGTGAAGTGGGGACAGCCTCTAACTATGGCTACACCTTC.

The CDR3 DNA is TGTGCCAGCAGCTTATCTCCTCAAGAGACCCAGTACTTC. It yields the protein CASSLSPQETQYF. V and J are TRBV7-3 and TRBJ2-5; D unclear. Germline CDR1 reads SGHTA; CDR2 reads FQGTGA. This CDR3 contains 13 residues. V was clipped by 2 bases and J by 2 bases, with 6 bases between them.

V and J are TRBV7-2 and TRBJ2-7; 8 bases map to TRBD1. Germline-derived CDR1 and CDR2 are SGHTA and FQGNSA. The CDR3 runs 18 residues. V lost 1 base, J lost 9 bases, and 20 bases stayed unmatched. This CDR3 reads CASSLVGAGQGARRAQYF. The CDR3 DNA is TGTGCCAGCAGCTTAGTGGGGGCGGGCCAGGGGGCCCGACGGGCGCAGTACTTC.

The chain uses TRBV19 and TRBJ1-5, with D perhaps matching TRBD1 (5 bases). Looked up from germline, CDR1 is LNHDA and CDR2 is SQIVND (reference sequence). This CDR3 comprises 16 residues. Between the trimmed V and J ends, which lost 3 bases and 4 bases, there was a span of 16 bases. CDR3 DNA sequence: TGTGCCAGTAGTATCAGCGGGGGAAAGAGGAATCAGCCCCAGCATTTT. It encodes CASSISGGKRNQPQHF.

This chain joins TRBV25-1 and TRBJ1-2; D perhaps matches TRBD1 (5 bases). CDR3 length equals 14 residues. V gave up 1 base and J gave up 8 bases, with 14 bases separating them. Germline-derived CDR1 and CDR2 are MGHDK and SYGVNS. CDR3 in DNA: TGTGCCAGCAGTGAATCGGCAGGGAGGGGAGGCTACACCTTC. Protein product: CASSESAGRGGYTF.